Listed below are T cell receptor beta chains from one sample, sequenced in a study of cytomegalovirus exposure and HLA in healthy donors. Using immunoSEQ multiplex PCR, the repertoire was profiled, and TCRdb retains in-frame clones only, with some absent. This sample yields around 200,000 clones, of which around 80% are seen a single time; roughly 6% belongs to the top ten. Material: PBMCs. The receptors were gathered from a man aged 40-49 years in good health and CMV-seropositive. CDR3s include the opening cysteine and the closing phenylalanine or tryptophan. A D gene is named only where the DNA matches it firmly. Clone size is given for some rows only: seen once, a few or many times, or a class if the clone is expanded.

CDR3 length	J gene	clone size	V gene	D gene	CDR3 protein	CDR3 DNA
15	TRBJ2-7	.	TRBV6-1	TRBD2	CASSEVLAGGYEQYF	TGTGCCAGCAGTGAGGTACTAGCGGGGGGGTACGAGCAGTACTTC
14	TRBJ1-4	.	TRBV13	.	CASRAGGTNEKLFF	TGTGCCAGCAGGGCCGGGGGGACTAATGAAAAACTGTTTTTT
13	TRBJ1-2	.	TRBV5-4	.	CASSPRVPNGYTF	TGTGCCAGCAGCCCCAGGGTGCCAAACGGCTACACCTTC
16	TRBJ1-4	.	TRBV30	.	CAWRATLKGANEKLFF	TGTGCCTGGAGAGCGACACTAAAAGGGGCTAATGAAAAACTGTTTTTT
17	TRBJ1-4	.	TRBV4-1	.	CASSLEGSGRTNEKLFF	TGCGCCAGCAGCCTCGAGGGGTCGGGGAGGACTAATGAAAAACTGTTTTTT
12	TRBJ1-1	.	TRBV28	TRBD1	CASSLWGQGAFF	TGTGCCAGCAGTTTATGGGGACAGGGCGCTTTCTTT
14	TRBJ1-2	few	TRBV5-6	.	CASSSEQGTYGYTF	TGTGCCAGCAGCTCGGAACAGGGAACCTATGGCTACACCTTC
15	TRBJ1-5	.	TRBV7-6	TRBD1	CASSANRGDNQPQHF	TGTGCCAGCAGCGCGAACAGGGGCGACAATCAGCCCCAGCATTTT
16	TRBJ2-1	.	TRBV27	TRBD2	CASSSGRGRAYNEQFF	TGTGCCAGCAGCTCGGGGCGCGGGAGGGCCTACAATGAGCAGTTCTTC
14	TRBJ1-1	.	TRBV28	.	CASSVDTSATEAFF	TGTGCCAGCAGCGTTGACACGTCGGCCACTGAAGCTTTCTTT
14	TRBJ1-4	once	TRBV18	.	CASSREVSNEKLFF	TGTGCCAGCTCCCGGGAGGTCAGTAATGAAAAACTGTTTTTT
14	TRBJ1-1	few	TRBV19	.	CASSTDRYPVGAFF	TGTGCCAGTAGCACCGACAGGTATCCGGTTGGAGCTTTCTTT
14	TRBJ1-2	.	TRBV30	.	CAWSPPGGLRGYTF	TGTGCCTGGAGTCCACCGGGGGGTTTGCGTGGCTACACCTTC
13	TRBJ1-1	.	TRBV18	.	CASSLSLNTEAFF	TGTGCCAGCTCACTATCCCTGAACACTGAAGCTTTCTTT
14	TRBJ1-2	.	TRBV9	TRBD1	CASSVGYRGYGYTF	TGTGCCAGCAGCGTAGGTTACAGGGGCTATGGCTACACCTTC
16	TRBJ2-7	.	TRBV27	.	CASSLSWRGGSYEQYF	TGTGCCAGCAGTTTATCTTGGAGGGGAGGATCCTACGAGCAGTACTTC
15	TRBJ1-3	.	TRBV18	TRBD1	CASSPADRAGNTIYF	TGTGCCAGCTCACCGGCGGACAGGGCTGGAAACACCATATATTTT
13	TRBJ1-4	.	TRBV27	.	CASAGRGREKLFF	TGTGCCAGCGCGGGACGCGGCCGGGAAAAACTGTTTTTT
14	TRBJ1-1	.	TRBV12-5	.	CASGLPREDTEAFF	TGTGCTAGTGGTTTGCCCCGGGAGGACACTGAAGCTTTCTTT
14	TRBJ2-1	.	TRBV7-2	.	CASLRLARVNEQFF	TGTGCCAGTCTTCGTCTAGCAAGGGTCAATGAGCAGTTCTTC
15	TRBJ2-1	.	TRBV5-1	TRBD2	CASSKTSGSYNEQFF	TGCGCCAGCAGCAAGACTAGCGGGTCCTACAATGAGCAGTTCTTC
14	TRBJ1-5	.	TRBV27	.	CASSSETGNQPQHF	TGTGCCAGCAGTTCGGAAACAGGGAATCAGCCCCAGCATTTT
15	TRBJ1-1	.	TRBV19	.	CASSIAGKMNTEAFF	TGTGCCAGTAGTATAGCGGGGAAAATGAACACTGAAGCTTTCTTT
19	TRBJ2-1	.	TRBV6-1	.	CASSESPEFAEKSHNEQFF	TGTGCCAGCAGTGAATCCCCTGAATTCGCGGAGAAATCCCACAATGAGCAGTTCTTC
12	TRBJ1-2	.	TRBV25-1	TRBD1	CASSVGQSGYTF	TGTGCCAGCAGTGTGGGACAGTCGGGCTACACCTTC
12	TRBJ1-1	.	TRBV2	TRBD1	CASGGQRSEAFF	TGTGCCAGCGGGGGACAGAGGTCTGAAGCTTTCTTT
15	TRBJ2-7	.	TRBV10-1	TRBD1	CASSESETGIYEQYF	TGCGCCAGCAGTGAGTCTGAGACAGGGATCTACGAGCAGTACTTC
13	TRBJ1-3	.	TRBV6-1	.	CASSRGTGNTIYF	TGTGCCAGCAGTCGGGGTACTGGAAACACCATATATTTT
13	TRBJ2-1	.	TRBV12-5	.	CASALLADNEQFF	TGTGCTAGTGCCCTTTTAGCGGACAATGAGCAGTTCTTC
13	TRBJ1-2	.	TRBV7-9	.	CASRPPGEGGYTF	TGTGCCAGCAGACCCCCCGGAGAAGGTGGCTACACCTTC
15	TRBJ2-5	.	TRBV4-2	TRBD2	CASSHPGLAEETQYF	TGTGCCAGCAGCCACCCGGGACTAGCGGAAGAGACCCAGTACTTC
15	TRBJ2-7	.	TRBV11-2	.	CASSLESGAYYEQYF	TGTGCCAGCAGCTTAGAATCCGGTGCCTACTACGAGCAGTACTTC
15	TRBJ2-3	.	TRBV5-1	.	CASSLVAGSTDTQYF	TGCGCCAGCAGCTTGGTCGCCGGGAGCACAGATACGCAGTATTTT
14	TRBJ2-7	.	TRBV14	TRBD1	CASSHWDRAYEQYF	TGTGCCAGCAGCCACTGGGACAGGGCCTACGAGCAGTACTTC
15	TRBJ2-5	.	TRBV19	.	CASSIWLAERETQYF	TGTGCCAGTAGTATTTGGCTAGCTGAAAGGGAGACCCAGTACTTC
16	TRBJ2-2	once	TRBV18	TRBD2	CASSPPTSGVTGELFF	TGTGCCAGCTCACCACCTACTAGCGGGGTCACCGGGGAGCTGTTTTTT
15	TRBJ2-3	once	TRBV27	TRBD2	CASSPRDYTTDTQYF	TGTGCCAGCAGTCCGAGGGACTACACCACAGATACGCAGTATTTT
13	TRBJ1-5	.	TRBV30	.	CAWSFKGEQPQHF	TGTGCCTGGAGTTTCAAGGGGGAACAGCCCCAGCATTTT
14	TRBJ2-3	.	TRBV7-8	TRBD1	CASSQTGAMDTQYF	TGTGCCAGCAGCCAGACAGGGGCTATGGATACGCAGTATTTT
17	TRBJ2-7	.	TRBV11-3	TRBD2	CASSLGGGTDTPYEQYF	TGTGCCAGCAGCTTAGGGGGGGGGACGGATACTCCCTACGAGCAGTACTTC
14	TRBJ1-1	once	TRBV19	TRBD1	CASSRPPGGTEAFF	TGTGCCAGTAGTAGACCCCCAGGGGGCACTGAAGCTTTCTTT
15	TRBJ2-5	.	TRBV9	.	CASSVAGGAGETQYF	TGTGCCAGCAGCGTAGCTGGGGGCGCCGGGGAGACCCAGTACTTC
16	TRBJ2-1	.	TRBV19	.	CASSTRRGSTYNEQFF	TGTGCCAGTAGTACCAGGCGGGGATCAACCTACAATGAGCAGTTCTTC
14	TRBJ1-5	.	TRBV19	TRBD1	CASSAGQVVGPQHF	TGTGCCAGTAGTGCCGGACAGGTGGTAGGGCCCCAGCATTTT
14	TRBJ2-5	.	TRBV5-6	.	CASNLRGAWETQYF	TGTGCCAGCAACCTCAGGGGAGCTTGGGAGACCCAGTACTTC
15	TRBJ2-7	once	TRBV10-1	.	CASAFGPGISYEQYF	TGCGCCAGCGCCTTCGGACCGGGAATCTCCTACGAGCAGTACTTC
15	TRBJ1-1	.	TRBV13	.	CASSLVGAPRTEAFF	TGTGCCAGCAGCTTAGTGGGGGCCCCGAGGACTGAAGCTTTCTTT
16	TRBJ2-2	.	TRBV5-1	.	CASSLSTVGNTGELFF	TGCGCCAGCAGCTTGAGCACAGTTGGAAACACCGGGGAGCTGTTTTTT
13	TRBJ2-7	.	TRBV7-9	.	CASSPGLSYEQYF	TGTGCCAGCAGCCCGGGACTCAGCTACGAGCAGTACTTC
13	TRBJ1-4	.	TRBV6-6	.	CASSYTPNEKLFF	TGTGCCAGCAGTTACACACCAAATGAAAAACTGTTTTTT
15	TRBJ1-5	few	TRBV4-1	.	CASTSSAGLNQPQHF	TGCGCCAGCACCTCTTCCGCTGGCCTCAATCAGCCCCAGCATTTT
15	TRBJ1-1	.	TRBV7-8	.	CASSLVGGVNTEAFF	TGTGCCAGCAGCTTAGTTGGTGGAGTGAACACTGAAGCTTTCTTT
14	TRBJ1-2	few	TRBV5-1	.	CASSTPDMAYGYTF	TGCGCCAGCAGCACCCCGGACATGGCCTATGGCTACACCTTC
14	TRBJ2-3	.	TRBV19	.	CASSMSGWADTQYF	TGTGCCAGTAGTATGTCAGGGTGGGCGGATACGCAGTATTTT
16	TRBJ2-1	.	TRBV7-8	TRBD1	CASTPGGTGGRNEQFF	TGTGCCAGCACCCCGGGGGGGACAGGGGGCAGGAATGAGCAGTTCTTC
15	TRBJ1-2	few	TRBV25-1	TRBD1	CASSESGTGVYGYTF	TGTGCCAGCAGTGAATCTGGGACAGGGGTCTATGGCTACACCTTC
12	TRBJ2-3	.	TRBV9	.	CASSVVADTQYF	TGTGCCAGCAGCGTAGTAGCAGATACGCAGTATTTT
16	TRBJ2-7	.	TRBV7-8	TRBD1	CASSLAGTGGLYEQYF	TGTGCCAGCAGCTTAGCGGGGACAGGGGGCTTGTACGAGCAGTACTTC
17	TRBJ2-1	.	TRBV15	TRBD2	CATSRDLAVRGYNEQFF	TGTGCCACCAGCAGAGATCTAGCGGTTCGGGGCTACAATGAGCAGTTCTTC